Described below is a single TCR beta chain sequence and its context. CDR1 LNHDA and CDR2 SQIVND come from the germline V gene (reference sequence). V lost 7 bases and J lost 6; bases outside the gene matches: 11. The CDR3 has 14 amino acids. The data were taken from a study of T cell responses to AZD1222 COVID-19 vaccine. Assay: immunoSEQ multiplex PCR; the TCRdb copy retains only in-frame clones and omits some. The data contain more than 150,000 clones, around 90% of them singletons. The receptor was isolated from an adult in good health. The rearrangement uses TRBV19 and TRBJ1-1, with 7 bases that match TRBD1. The material was peripheral blood, obtained on day 0 of AZD1222 vaccination. The CDR3 DNA follows: TGTGCCAGTACCCAAGTCCCGGGACAGTCTGAAGCTTTCTTT. Its protein is CASTQVPGQSEAFF.